Listed here are 21 T cell receptor beta chains from one sample, sequenced in a study of blood T cell repertoires in COVID-19. Here immunoSEQ multiplex PCR was the method, and the copy in TCRdb shows in-frame clones only, minus some. The table shows about 82,000 clones, with around 89% occurring only once. What was sequenced was PBMCs or T cells enriched from blood (not recorded which). These receptors came from a woman in her forties or fifties with acute COVID-19.

This chain joins TRBV5-8 and TRBJ2-3; no firm D call. Germline assignment: CDR1 SGHTS and CDR2 YDEGEE. Trimming stripped 4 bases from V and 4 bases from J, with 4 bases between. The CDR3 has 11 amino acids. CDR3 sequence (DNA): TGTGCCAGCAGCCTGTCAGATACGCAGTATTTT. Its translation is CASSLSDTQYF.

The chain has TRBV12-3 or TRBV12-4 and TRBJ1-2; 7 nucleotides agree with TRBD1. There are 12 residues in the CDR3. V was pared by 5 bases and J by 5 bases, with 2 bases of the junction left unmatched. This chain's CDR3 is CASSQQGYGYTF. In DNA, the CDR3 is TGTGCCAGCAGTCAACAGGGGTATGGCTACACCTTC.

This chain joins TRBV10-3 and TRBJ2-1; 8 bases align to TRBD2. Germline V gene sequence: CDR1 ENHRY, CDR2 SYGVKD. The CDR3 runs to 14 residues. V trimming: 8 bases; J trimming: 6 bases; junction bases outside the gene matches: 9. This chain's CDR3 is CAIRGTRDSNEQFF. The CDR3 DNA reads as TGTGCCATCCGGGGGACTAGAGATTCCAATGAGCAGTTCTTC.

J is TRBJ2-7 and V is TRBV7-2; a weak D match, TRBD1 (6 bases). The germline CDR1 and CDR2 sequences are SGHTA and FQGNSA. CDR3 length equals 16 residues. V dropped 1 base and J dropped 2 bases, with 15 bases sitting between them. DNA of the CDR3: TGTGCCAGCAGCTTAGTCCCGGACAGTGGGGCCTACGAGCAGTACTTC. Protein sequence: CASSLVPDSGAYEQYF.

V gene TRBV19 combines with J gene TRBJ2-7, with D maybe TRBD1 (5 bases). The CDR3 is 14 residues long. Germline loops: CDR1 LNHDA, CDR2 SQIVND (reference sequence). The V end was cut by 2 bases, the J end by 5 bases, with 13 bases between. This CDR3 is CASSIRPGSDEQYF. The CDR3 DNA is TGTGCCAGTAGTATACGGCCAGGGTCCGACGAGCAGTACTTC.

This chain uses TRBV19 with TRBJ1-5; D remains unclear. Per the germline V gene, CDR1 is LNHDA and CDR2 is SQIVND (reference sequence). The CDR3 is 13 residues long. The V end was cut by 4 bases, the J end by 9 bases, with 13 bases between. The CDR3 bases are TGTGCCAGTAGTAATCAGTTGACGGGGCCCCAGCATTTT. Its protein is CASSNQLTGPQHF.

DNA of the CDR3: TGTGCCAGTAGTATACAAGCGGGAGATCGGTACAATGAGCAGTTCTTC. Translated, it gives CASSIQAGDRYNEQFF. This sequence joins TRBV19 and TRBJ2-1; the match to TRBD2 covers 8 bases. This CDR3 region has 16 residues. V gave up 2 bases and J gave up 4 bases; unmatched junction bases: 7. CDR1 LNHDA and CDR2 SQIVND come from the germline V gene (reference sequence).

The chain carries TRBV7-3 and TRBJ1-1; 11 positions agree with TRBD1. The CDR3 runs to 14 residues. CDR1 is SGHTA and CDR2 is FQGTGA in the germline V gene. V shed 5 bases, J shed 7 bases, and the junction held 6 bases outside the gene matches. The CDR3 here is CASSPGQGAVEAFF. Here the CDR3 DNA reads TGTGCCAGCAGCCCTGGACAGGGGGCGGTTGAAGCTTTCTTT.

The chain is built from TRBV7-6 and TRBJ1-3; maybe TRBD1 (6 bases). The CDR3 extends over 13 amino acids. Germline CDR1 is SGHVS and CDR2 is FNYEAQ. Trimming took 3 bases from V and 4 from J, leaving 7 bases between them. CDR3 protein: CASSLDRGNTIYF. The DNA of the CDR3 is TGTGCCAGCAGCTTGGACAGAGGAAACACCATATATTTT.

V usage is TRBV18 and J usage is TRBJ2-1; 9 bases map to TRBD1. Germline CDR1 KGHSH, CDR2 LQKENI. This CDR3 has 14 residues. V lost 4 bases, J lost 9 bases, and 7 bases stayed unmatched. The CDR3 nucleotides read TGTGCCAGCTCACTGGACAGGGGCTCGGGTGAGCAGTTCTTC. Residues: CASSLDRGSGEQFF.

The chain carries TRBV21-1 and TRBJ1-3; whether TRBD1, the table's D call, matches the DNA was not checked. TRBV21-1 is noted as a pseudogene. The CDR3 length is 18 residues. The CDR3 DNA sequence: TGTGCCAGCAGCAGGGACAGCCCCTTCCTAGTCTCTGGAAACACCATATATTTT. It codes for CASSRDSPFLVSGNTIYF.

V is TRBV27 and J is TRBJ2-1; 9 bases are shared with TRBD1. There are 15 residues in the CDR3. Germline assignment: CDR1 MNHEY and CDR2 SMNVEV (reference sequence). V trimming: 5 bases; J trimming: 0 bases; junction bases outside the gene matches: 2. The CDR3 DNA follows: TGTGCCAGCAGTCTACAGGGGGCCTCCTACAATGAGCAGTTCTTC. Its translation is CASSLQGASYNEQFF.

In its sample, this clone was seen once. The V call is TRBV7-8, the J call TRBJ2-2; tentative D call: TRBD1 (5 bases). Trimming shortened V by 3 bases and J by 5 bases, and 28 bases separated the two germline ends. Germline V gene lookup returns CDR1 SGHVS and CDR2 FQNEAQ. This CDR3 has 20 amino acids. The CDR3 DNA reads TGTGCCAGCAGCTTTCAAACAGGTGGAGTCGACACTACGATTACCGGGGAGCTGTTTTTT. This gives the protein CASSFQTGGVDTTITGELFF. Full variable domain (outside the CDR3, taken from reference TRBV7-8 and TRBJ2-2): GAGVSQSPRYKVAKRGQDVALRCDPISGHVSLFWYQQALGQGPEFLTYFQNEAQLDKSGLPSDRFFAERPEGSVSTLKIQRTQQEDSAVYLCASSFQTGGVDTTITGELFFGEGSRLTVL.

J is TRBJ1-1 and V is TRBV18; 8 bases align to TRBD1. The germline gives CDR1 KGHSH, CDR2 LQKENI. The CDR3 contains 13 residues. The J segment lost 5 bases and the V segment lost 3 bases, leaving 2 bases of the junction unmatched. The chain's CDR3 is CASSPGQETEAFF. CDR3 bases: TGTGCCAGCTCACCGGGACAGGAGACTGAAGCTTTCTTT.

This sequence joins TRBV13 and TRBJ1-2, with 8 nucleotides matching TRBD1. J was trimmed by 4 bases and V by 4 bases; bases with no gene match: 8. Germline V gene sequence: CDR1 PRHDT, CDR2 FYEKMQ (reference sequence). The CDR3 totals 15 residues. DNA for the CDR3: TGTGCCAGCAGCTCCCTGACAGGGGAGTCCTATGGCTACACCTTC. It specifies CASSSLTGESYGYTF.

This chain uses TRBV7-2 with TRBJ2-5; D is ambiguous. The CDR3 is 13 residues long. V lost 5 bases and J lost 9, with 16 bases in between. Germline loops: CDR1 SGHTA, CDR2 FQGNSA. The CDR3 protein is CASSPMTSQAQYF. CDR3 DNA: TGTGCCAGCAGCCCCATGACCTCCCAGGCCCAGTACTTC.

The chain links TRBV25-1 to TRBJ1-6; 7 bases agree with TRBD1. With V trimmed by 7 bases and J by 8 bases, 8 bases remained unmatched. CDR1 is MGHDK and CDR2 is SYGVNS in the germline V gene. The CDR3 contains 14 residues. CDR3 coding DNA: TGTGCCAGCACACAGACAGGGTTTGATTCACCCCTCCACTTT. Translating it yields CASTQTGFDSPLHF.

This chain uses TRBV11-2 with TRBJ2-5; a weak D match, TRBD2 (6 bases). Per the germline V gene, CDR1 is SGHAT and CDR2 is FQNNGV. The length of the CDR3 is 13 residues. V lost 5 bases, J lost 2 bases, and 9 bases lay in between. This chain's CDR3 is CASSGGGQETQYF. The CDR3 DNA reads as TGTGCCAGCAGCGGTGGGGGGCAAGAGACCCAGTACTTC.

J is TRBJ2-7 and V is TRBV3-1 (or the pseudogene TRBV3-2), with 11 bases that match TRBD2. Trimming at V came to 4 bases and at J to 3 bases, leaving 5 bases not matched to a gene. Germline CDR1 LGHDT, CDR2 YNNKEL (reference sequence). The CDR3 extends over 15 amino acids. This CDR3 is CASSPSGTSGYEQYF. The CDR3 nucleotides are TGTGCCAGCAGCCCCAGCGGGACTAGCGGCTACGAGCAGTACTTC.

This clone was recorded once. This chain joins TRBV18 and TRBJ2-7; D might be TRBD1 (6 bases). V dropped 2 bases and J dropped 3 bases, with 11 bases sitting between them. The germline V gene has CDR1 KGHSH and CDR2 LQKENI. This CDR3 is 14 amino acids long. The CDR3 spells CASSPNRGIYEQYF. CDR3 nucleotides: TGTGCCAGCTCACCAAATAGGGGGATCTACGAGCAGTACTTC. Combining the CDR3 with reference TRBV18 and TRBJ2-7 gives the whole variable domain NAGVMQNPRHLVRRRGQEARLRCSPMKGHSHVYWYRQLPEEGLKFMVYLQKENIIDESGMPKERFSAEFPKEGPSILRIQQVVRGDSAAYFCASSPNRGIYEQYFGPGTRLTVT.

The chain employs TRBV7-8 and TRBJ1-1; possibly TRBD1 for D (6 bases). CDR1 SGHVS and CDR2 FQNEAQ come from the germline V gene. The V gene lost 5 bases and the J gene lost 0 bases, with 13 bases spanning the gap. The CDR3 is 15 residues long. For the CDR3, the DNA is TGTGCCAGCAGCCACATGGGACATATGAACACTGAAGCTTTCTTT. Amino acid sequence: CASSHMGHMNTEAFF.